The 27 T cell receptor beta chains given below trace back to one sample, sequenced in a study of blood T cells in healthy people across ages. Primers used in a second PCR of about 6 to 11 cycles were a sample-barcoded 5' primer and a J-beta primer mix. Each CDR3 protein gets one entry after TCRdb re-called the 5' RACE reads with MiXCR. The sample consists of roughly 1.9 million distinct CDR3 sequences, roughly two fifths of them appearing once. The sequenced sample consisted of blood. Source of these receptors: a human donor in good health.

A remark on this clonotype: This may arise from a read error, as a much more abundant clone is one base away. The rearrangement links TRBV27 to TRBJ2-4; 9 bases fit TRBD2. The V gene's germline CDR1 is MNHEY and CDR2 SMNVEV (reference sequence). V lost 0 bases and J lost 13; bases outside the gene matches: 10. This CDR3 contains 15 residues. The CDR3 is CASSLSAGGLDEQYF. In DNA, the CDR3 is TGTGCCAGCAGTTTATCGGCGGGGGGGCTCGATGAGCAGTACTTC.

The chain links TRBV28 to TRBJ2-1; TRBD2 matches 7 bases. In germline, CDR1 is MDHEN, CDR2 SYDVKM. The CDR3 has 13 amino acids. The J segment lost 9 bases and the V segment lost 3 bases, leaving 5 bases of the junction unmatched. The CDR3 coding sequence is TGTGCCAGCAGTTTCGCTAGCGGCGCTGAGCAGTTCTTC. The encoded protein is CASSFASGAEQFF.

The chain is built from TRBV6-2 or TRBV6-3 and TRBJ1-2; D remains unclear. Germline V gene sequence: CDR1 MNHEY, CDR2 SVGEGT. Trimming took 10 bases from V and 4 from J, leaving 10 bases between them. The CDR3 is made up of 11 amino acids. CDR3 sequence: CATSSCYGYTF. Written as DNA, the CDR3 is TGTGCCACAAGTTCCTGCTATGGCTACACCTTC.

V is TRBV24-1 and J is TRBJ2-2; 8 nucleotides align to TRBD1. Germline CDR1 KGHDR, CDR2 SFDVKD. The CDR3 has 17 amino acids. V lost 2 bases to trimming and J lost 3 bases; unmatched junction nucleotides: 7. The CDR3 loop reads CATSDSRTGPDTGELFF. As DNA, the CDR3 is TGTGCCACCAGTGATTCACGGACAGGGCCGGACACCGGGGAGCTGTTTTTT.

This clonotype was seen a few times. The rearrangement links TRBV12-3 or TRBV12-4 to TRBJ2-3; no clear D. The CDR3 extends over 14 amino acids. The V end was cut by 6 bases, the J end by 1 base, with 11 bases between. The CDR3 region has the DNA TGTGCCAGCAGATCCCTCACCCGCACAGATACGCAGTATTTT. Its protein is CASRSLTRTDTQYF.

The chain is built from TRBV11-1 and TRBJ2-1; no clear D gene. Per the germline V gene, CDR1 is SGHAT and CDR2 is FQDESV (reference sequence). The CDR3 is 11 residues long. Trimming removed 8 bases from V and 8 bases from J, with 10 bases in between. The CDR3 DNA reads as TGTGCCAGCGGCAATCAGGATGAGCAGTTCTTC. Translating gives CASGNQDEQFF.

This clonotype was counted only a few times. The genes are TRBV6-6 and TRBJ1-2; 9 bases fit TRBD1. The V segment lost 2 bases and the J segment 5 bases; nucleotides outside the gene matches: 9. The germline V gene encodes CDR1 MNHNY and CDR2 SVGAGI (reference sequence). The CDR3 totals 16 residues. CDR3 loop: CASSYEGQGNTYGYTF. CDR3 nucleotides: TGTGCCAGCAGTTACGAAGGACAGGGGAATACATATGGCTACACCTTC.

The V call is TRBV29-1, the J call TRBJ2-5; no firm D call. This CDR3 has 12 amino acids. V gave up 4 bases and J gave up 4 bases, with 10 bases separating them. Germline CDR1 and CDR2: SQVTM and ANQGSEA. CDR3 protein: CSVVWSRETQYF. The DNA of the CDR3 is TGCAGCGTTGTCTGGAGTCGAGAGACCCAGTACTTC.

The chain couples TRBV6-5 to TRBJ2-3; TRBD2 agrees at 11 bases. This CDR3 spans 17 amino acids. The trim removed 2 bases at V and 2 bases at J, leaving 6 bases unmatched. CDR1 is MNHEY and CDR2 is SVGAGI in the germline V gene. CDR3 protein: CASSYMGTSGNTDTQYF. Here the CDR3 DNA reads TGTGCCAGCAGTTACATGGGGACTAGCGGAAACACAGATACGCAGTATTTT.

The chain couples TRBV20-1 to TRBJ2-2; no clear D. This CDR3 comprises 12 residues. V was cut by 5 bases and J by 6 bases, with 10 bases left in between. Germline V CDR1 and CDR2: DFQATT, SNEGSKA (reference sequence). The CDR3 loop is CSAGDGPGELFF. CDR3 bases: TGCAGTGCTGGGGATGGTCCCGGGGAGCTGTTTTTT.

V is TRBV10-3 and J is TRBJ1-1, with D possibly being TRBD1 (5 bases). The CDR3 runs 13 residues. From germline, CDR1 is ENHRY and CDR2 SYGVKD. Trimming shortened V by 7 bases and J by 1 base, and 10 bases separated the two germline ends. CDR3 DNA sequence: TGTGCCATCAAAGGGACGGAGAACACTGAAGCTTTCTTT. Its translation is CAIKGTENTEAFF.

This sequence joins TRBV12-3 or TRBV12-4 and TRBJ2-5; 13 bases align to TRBD2. V was clipped by 5 bases and J by 3 bases; unmatched bases: 6. CDR3 size: 16 residues. The CDR3 DNA reads as TGTGCCAGCAGTCAACAGACTAGCGGGGGGAAAGAGACCCAGTACTTC. This codes for CASSQQTSGGKETQYF.

In regard to this clonotype: Mismatch with germline at one junction end may stem from a read error. The V call is TRBV15, the J call TRBJ2-1, with D possibly matching TRBD2 (7 bases). CDR1 is LNHNV, CDR2 YYDKDF, per germline (reference sequence). The CDR3 length is 19 residues. For the CDR3, the DNA is TGTGCCACCGGCAGAGACCGGACAGCGGGGCTCCTTATCTGGGATGAGCAGTTCTTC. The encoded protein is CATGRDRTAGLLIWDEQFF.

This clonotype was found a few times. The rearrangement joins TRBV6-6 to TRBJ2-7; TRBD1 is a possible D gene (6 bases). CDR3 length: 14 residues. Trimming removed 6 bases at V and 3 bases at J, with 15 bases between. Germline values: CDR1 MNHNY, CDR2 SVGAGI (reference sequence). CDR3 region: CASSRGRANYEQYF. CDR3 DNA sequence: TGTGCCAGCAGCAGGGGCAGGGCTAACTACGAGCAGTACTTC.

This clonotype was observed at least ten times. V and J are TRBV2 and TRBJ2-3, with D tentatively TRBD2 (5 bases). The CDR3 runs to 12 residues. Germline V gene sequence: CDR1 SNHLY, CDR2 FYNNEI. V shed 7 bases and J shed 3 bases, with 8 bases lying between them. Here the CDR3 reads CASKWETDTQYF. The CDR3 region has the DNA TGTGCCAGCAAGTGGGAGACAGATACGCAGTATTTT.

The V gene is TRBV7-2, the J gene TRBJ1-2; TRBD1 is a possible D gene (6 bases). CDR1 SGHTA and CDR2 FQGNSA come from the germline V gene. CDR3 size: 17 residues. V lost 5 bases, J lost 1 base, and 20 bases lay in between. The CDR3 region is CASSARGRGSLNYGYTF. The DNA for the CDR3 is TGTGCCAGCAGCGCCCGGGGGAGGGGGTCACTTAACTATGGCTACACCTTC.

This clonotype has a count of ten or more. The J gene is TRBJ2-4, the V gene TRBV4-1, with D possibly being TRBD1 (5 bases). CDR1 and CDR2 (germline): MGHRA, YSYEKL. The CDR3 runs 17 residues. V dropped 2 bases and J dropped 6 bases, with 20 bases sitting between them. CDR3 amino acids: CASSQPTAGRLGNIQYF. The CDR3 DNA is TGCGCCAGCAGCCAACCGACGGCAGGGCGATTGGGAAACATTCAGTACTTC.

This clonotype was detected once. V is TRBV20-1 and J is TRBJ1-2, with 9 bases aligning to TRBD1. The CDR3 contains 15 residues. Germline V CDR1 and CDR2: DFQATT, SNEGSKA (reference sequence). V dropped 5 bases and J dropped 0; count of bases not matched to a gene: 7. The CDR3 protein is CSAPGQGPANYGYTF. As DNA, the CDR3 is TGCAGTGCTCCGGGACAGGGACCAGCTAACTATGGCTACACCTTC.

This clonotype was counted a few times. This rearrangement joins TRBV7-9 to TRBJ2-7; 9 bases agree with TRBD2. The J segment lost 2 bases and the V segment lost 5 bases, leaving 13 bases of the junction unmatched. This CDR3 region has 17 residues. CDR1 is SEHNR and CDR2 is FQNEAQ in the germline V gene (reference sequence). CDR3 nucleotide sequence: TGTGCCAGCAGCCCCCAGGGTGTAGCGGGGGCGGCCTACGAGCAGTACTTC. This sequence encodes CASSPQGVAGAAYEQYF.

The J gene is TRBJ1-2, the V gene TRBV20-1, with TRBD1 matching 7 bases. This CDR3 comprises 13 residues. The germline CDR1 and CDR2 sequences are DFQATT and SNEGSKA (reference sequence). V shed 3 bases and J 2 bases; nucleotides not matched to a gene: 3. The CDR3 sequence: CSARDRPNYGYTF. In DNA form, the CDR3 reads TGCAGTGCTAGGGACAGGCCAAACTATGGCTACACCTTC.

The chain links TRBV7-6 to TRBJ2-1, with 9 positions matching TRBD2. The CDR3 length is 16 residues. J lost 7 bases, V lost 5 bases, and 12 bases had no gene match. The V gene's germline CDR1 is SGHVS and CDR2 FNYEAQ. The CDR3 reads CASSVSKTGLANEQFF. DNA of the CDR3: TGTGCCAGCAGCGTCTCGAAGACCGGACTAGCGAATGAGCAGTTCTTC. The full variable domain, completed using reference TRBV7-6 and TRBJ2-1, is GAGVSQSPRYKVTKRGQDVALRCDPISGHVSLYWYRQALGQGPEFLTYFNYEAQQDKSGLPNDRFSAERPEGSISTLTIQRTEQRDSAMYRCASSVSKTGLANEQFFGPGTRLTVL.

This clonotype came up a few times. The chain uses TRBV20-1 and TRBJ2-3; 7 bases map to TRBD1. Germline CDR1 is DFQATT and CDR2 is SNEGSKA (reference sequence). The CDR3 consists of 14 residues. V was pared by 2 bases and J by 2 bases, with 4 bases of the junction left unmatched. This CDR3 reads CSARRQGYTDTQYF. Written as DNA, the CDR3 is TGCAGTGCTAGACGACAGGGCTACACAGATACGCAGTATTTT.

V and J are TRBV27 and TRBJ1-2; the D gene is possibly TRBD1 (6 bases). V was pared by 3 bases and J by 3 bases, with 17 bases between. The CDR3 has 16 residues. The germline CDR1 and CDR2 sequences are MNHEY and SMNVEV (reference sequence). The CDR3 region is CASSLGPGAAYYGYTF. CDR3 DNA: TGTGCCAGCAGTTTGGGGCCGGGGGCGGCATACTATGGCTACACCTTC.

J is TRBJ2-5 and V is TRBV7-2; D perhaps matches TRBD2 (5 bases). The germline V gene encodes CDR1 SGHTA and CDR2 FQGNSA. This CDR3 is built from 15 residues. With 8 bases removed from V and 1 base from J, the gap between germline ends came to 17 bases. The CDR3 sequence: CASSQARGAQETQYF. Written as DNA, the CDR3 is TGTGCCAGCTCCCAGGCTCGGGGAGCCCAAGAGACCCAGTACTTC. Filled out from reference TRBV7-2 and TRBJ2-5, the complete variable domain reads GAGVSQSPSNKVTEKGKDVELRCDPISGHTALYWYRQSLGQGLEFLIYFQGNSAPDKSGLPSDRFSAERTGGSVSTLTIQRTQQEDSAVYLCASSQARGAQETQYFGPGTRLLVL.

In nucleotides, the CDR3 is TGTGCCACCTTACTTCCCCGGACAGGGGGTTCCTCCACAGATACGCAGTATTTT. Its translation: CATLLPRTGGSSTDTQYF. The V gene is TRBV10-3, the J gene TRBJ2-3; TRBD1 aligns across 10 bases. This CDR3 has 18 residues. Germline loops: CDR1 ENHRY, CDR2 SYGVKD. The V gene end was trimmed by 10 bases and the J gene end by 2 bases; junction bases not matched to a gene: 18.

The sample holds many counts of this clonotype. The chain combines TRBV4-1 with TRBJ2-7; perhaps D is TRBD1 or TRBD2 (6 bases each). The CDR3 is made up of 15 amino acids. V was trimmed by 0 bases and J by 1 base, leaving 10 bases between them. Looked up from germline, CDR1 is MGHRA and CDR2 is YSYEKL. Written as DNA, the CDR3 is TGCGCCAGCAGCCAAGATAGGGGGGAATCCTACGAGCAGTACTTC. Translated, it gives CASSQDRGESYEQYF.

This clonotype was detected only a few times. One end of the junction varies from germline; a read error may be responsible. The chain carries TRBV19 and TRBJ2-3, with D perhaps being TRBD1 or TRBD2 (5 bases each). Germline V gives CDR1 LNHDA, CDR2 SQIVND (reference sequence). The CDR3 totals 13 residues. The CDR3 protein is CGSRGVGTDTQYF. In DNA, the CDR3 is TGTGGCAGTAGAGGGGTCGGCACAGATACGCAGTATTTT. Full variable domain (missing parts from reference TRBV19 and TRBJ2-3): DGGITQSPKYLFRKEGQNVTLSCEQNLNHDAMYWYRQDPGQGLRLIYYSQIVNDFQKGDIAEGYSVSREKKESFPLTVTSAQKNPTAFYLCGSRGVGTDTQYFGPGTRLTVL.